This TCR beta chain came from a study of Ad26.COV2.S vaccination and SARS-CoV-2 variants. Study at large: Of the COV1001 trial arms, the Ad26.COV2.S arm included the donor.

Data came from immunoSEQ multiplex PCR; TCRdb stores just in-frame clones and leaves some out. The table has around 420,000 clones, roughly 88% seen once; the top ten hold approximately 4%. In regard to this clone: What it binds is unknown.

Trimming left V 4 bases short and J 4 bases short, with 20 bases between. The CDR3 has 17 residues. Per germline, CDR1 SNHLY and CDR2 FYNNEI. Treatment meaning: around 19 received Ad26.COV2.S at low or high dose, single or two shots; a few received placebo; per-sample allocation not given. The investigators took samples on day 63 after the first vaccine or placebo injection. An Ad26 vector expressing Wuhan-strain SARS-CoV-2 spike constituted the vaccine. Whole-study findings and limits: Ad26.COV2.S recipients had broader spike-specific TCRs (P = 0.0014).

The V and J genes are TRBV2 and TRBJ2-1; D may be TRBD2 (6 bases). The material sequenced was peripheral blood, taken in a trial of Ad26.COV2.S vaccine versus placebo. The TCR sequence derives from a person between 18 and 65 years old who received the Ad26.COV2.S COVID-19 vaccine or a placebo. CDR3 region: CASSVSATGGTYNEQFF. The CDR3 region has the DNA TGTGCCAGCAGTGTTTCGGCGACTGGCGGGACTTACAATGAGCAGTTCTTC.